The clone carrying this TCR beta chain showed up just once. One end of the junction is discordant with germline, which a read error may explain. The CDR3 totals 15 residues. The table came from immunoSEQ multiplex PCR; TCRdb's copy has only in-frame clones and leaves some out. The table has over 250,000 clones, 89% seen once. This specimen comes from a study of blood T cell repertoires in COVID-19. The sample comprised peripheral blood. The chain combines TRBV23-1 with TRBJ1-5, with 7 bases that match TRBD1. TRBV23-1 is reported as an ORF; its role is uncertain. This sequence was found in a man in his forties or fifties with acute or convalescent COVID-19. DNA of the CDR3: TGCGACAGCAACCGACAGGGAGTTAGCAATCAGCCCCAGCATTTT. This encodes CDSNRQGVSNQPQHF.